This T cell receptor (beta chain) derives from a study of Ad26.COV2.S vaccination and SARS-CoV-2 variants. Looked up from germline, CDR1 is SGHNT and CDR2 is YENEEA. The CDR3 consists of 14 residues. V was trimmed by 2 bases and J by 7 bases, leaving 11 bases between them. For this clone: The target antigen is unknown.

Points from the study as a whole: Overall T cell responses may have been underestimated by the analyses of TCR breadth and depth.

Sequencing was performed with immunoSEQ multiplex PCR; in TCRdb, only in-frame clones are kept and a portion is missing. The sample lists approximately 500,000 clones, about 83% occurring once. The treatment denotes: some 20 received Ad26.COV2.S at low or high dose, single or two shots; 5 received placebo; per-sample allocation not given. Specimen acquisition occurred on day 63 following the initial vaccine or placebo injection. The material was peripheral blood, obtained in a trial of Ad26.COV2.S vaccine versus placebo. The source of this sequence is a person between 18 and 65 years old who received the Ad26.COV2.S COVID-19 vaccine or a placebo. The rearrangement joins TRBV11-3 to TRBJ2-2; tentatively, D is TRBD1 (5 bases). CDR3 loop: CASSLLQGSGELFF. The DNA of the CDR3 is TGTGCCAGCAGCTTACTTCAGGGTAGCGGGGAGCTGTTTTTT.